This is a list of T cell receptor beta chains from one sample in a study of cytomegalovirus exposure and HLA in healthy donors. This table comes from immunoSEQ multiplex PCR, and its TCRdb copy is limited to in-frame clones, with some not included. The sample records tens of thousands of clones, approximately 75% being singletons. Sample: PBMCs. Source of these receptors: a man aged 30 to 45 in good health and CMV-seropositive. CDR3s include the opening cysteine and the closing phenylalanine or tryptophan. Fields, in order: CDR3 protein, CDR3 DNA, clone size, J gene, D gene, V gene. A D gene is named only where the DNA matches it firmly. For some rows the clone size is stated as once, few or many, or as a class when expanded; others skip it.

CDR3: CASSPPRDSPEAFF
DNA: TGTGCCAGCAGCCCGCCCCGAGACAGCCCTGAAGCTTTCTTT
size: -
J: TRBJ1-1
D: -
V: TRBV11-1

CDR3: CASSLTRRADTQYF
DNA: TGCGCCAGCAGCTTGACTAGGAGGGCAGATACGCAGTATTTT
size: few
J: TRBJ2-3
D: -
V: TRBV5-1

CDR3: CSVSRQHNEQFF
DNA: TGCAGCGTTTCCCGACAGCACAATGAGCAGTTCTTC
size: -
J: TRBJ2-1
D: -
V: TRBV29-1

CDR3: CASRLAAVNEQFF
DNA: TGTGCCAGCAGGTTAGCGGCCGTCAATGAGCAGTTCTTC
size: -
J: TRBJ2-1
D: -
V: TRBV7-3

CDR3: CASSEGLRDTQYF
DNA: TGTGCCAGCAGTGAGGGACTTAGGGATACGCAGTATTTT
size: -
J: TRBJ2-3
D: -
V: TRBV6-1

CDR3: CASRSSPLGTGELFF
DNA: TGTGCCAGCAGGTCTTCCCCACTAGGGACCGGGGAGCTGTTTTTT
size: -
J: TRBJ2-2
D: -
V: TRBV7-2

CDR3: CASSQERGNQETQYF
DNA: TGTGCCAGCAGCCAAGAGAGGGGGAACCAAGAGACCCAGTACTTC
size: -
J: TRBJ2-5
D: -
V: TRBV14

CDR3: CASSQDAWAWETQYF
DNA: TGCGCCAGCAGCCAAGATGCATGGGCTTGGGAGACCCAGTACTTC
size: few
J: TRBJ2-5
D: -
V: TRBV4-3

CDR3: CASTRGLAEETQYF
DNA: TGTGCCTCAACCCGCGGACTAGCGGAAGAGACCCAGTACTTC
size: -
J: TRBJ2-5
D: TRBD2
V: TRBV30

CDR3: CASSLAAGGTTGELFF
DNA: TGTGCCAGCAGTTTAGCCGCGGGGGGCACCACCGGGGAGCTGTTTTTT
size: -
J: TRBJ2-2
D: TRBD2
V: TRBV27

CDR3: CASSSDSTMREKLFF
DNA: TGCGCCAGCAGTTCCGACTCTACCATGCGAGAAAAACTGTTTTTT
size: -
J: TRBJ1-4
D: -
V: TRBV5-1

CDR3: CASSSGQRSYNEQFF
DNA: TGTGCCAGCAGCTCCGGACAGAGAAGCTACAATGAGCAGTTCTTC
size: once
J: TRBJ2-1
D: -
V: TRBV5-4

CDR3: CASSFGTSGGAKTQYF
DNA: TGTGCCAGCAGTTTCGGGACTAGCGGGGGGGCAAAGACCCAGTACTTC
size: once
J: TRBJ2-5
D: TRBD2
V: TRBV27

CDR3: CASSLEGQGSTQYF
DNA: TGCGCCAGCAGCTTGGAAGGACAGGGTAGTACCCAGTACTTC
size: -
J: TRBJ2-5
D: TRBD1
V: TRBV5-1

CDR3: CASSLTGRTGELFF
DNA: TGTGCCAGCAGCCTGACAGGGCGGACCGGGGAGCTGTTTTTT
size: -
J: TRBJ2-2
D: TRBD1
V: TRBV28

CDR3: CASRRDSLSNQPQHF
DNA: TGTGCCAGCAGACGGGACAGCTTGAGCAATCAGCCCCAGCATTTT
size: few
J: TRBJ1-5
D: TRBD1
V: TRBV5-4

CDR3: CASGTPTSYEQYF
DNA: TGTGCCAGCGGGACTCCAACCTCCTACGAGCAGTACTTC
size: -
J: TRBJ2-7
D: -
V: TRBV6-1

CDR3: CASSLFGETGAYVSYSNEKLFF
DNA: TGTGCCAGCAGCTTGTTCGGCGAGACAGGGGCCTACGTGTCTTATTCTAATGAAAAACTGTTTTTT
size: -
J: TRBJ1-4
D: TRBD1
V: TRBV7-8

CDR3: CASSPLVGQPQHF
DNA: TGTGCCAGCAGCCCTCTAGTAGGTCAGCCCCAGCATTTT
size: -
J: TRBJ1-5
D: -
V: TRBV11-2

CDR3: CASIGQGRGTEAFF
DNA: TGTGCCAGCATCGGACAGGGGAGGGGCACTGAAGCTTTCTTT
size: few
J: TRBJ1-1
D: TRBD1
V: TRBV6-5

CDR3: CASSLLQHRANYGYTF
DNA: TGTGCCAGCAGCTTGCTCCAGCACAGGGCTAACTATGGCTACACCTTC
size: -
J: TRBJ1-2
D: -
V: TRBV5-4

CDR3: CASSQDRGRSSGYTF
DNA: TGTGCCAGCAGCCAAGACAGGGGGAGGTCGTCTGGCTACACCTTC
size: -
J: TRBJ1-2
D: TRBD1
V: TRBV4-2

CDR3: CASSIGTVNSPLHF
DNA: TGTGCCAGTAGTATAGGGACAGTAAATTCACCCCTCCACTTT
size: -
J: TRBJ1-6
D: -
V: TRBV19

CDR3: CASSLGDRVNSPLHF
DNA: TGTGCCAGTAGCCTTGGGGACAGGGTTAATTCACCCCTCCACTTT
size: -
J: TRBJ1-6
D: TRBD1
V: TRBV19

CDR3: CAVQKQGDTEAFF
DNA: TGCGCCGTCCAAAAGCAGGGGGACACTGAAGCTTTCTTT
size: -
J: TRBJ1-1
D: TRBD1
V: TRBV5-1

CDR3: CASSPPGHFKGYTF
DNA: TGTGCCAGCAGTCCACCGGGACACTTTAAGGGCTACACCTTC
size: few
J: TRBJ1-2
D: -
V: TRBV27

CDR3: CASRLSPSGLSYEQYF
DNA: TGTGCCAGCAGGCTGAGCCCTAGCGGACTCTCCTACGAGCAGTACTTC
size: -
J: TRBJ2-7
D: TRBD2
V: TRBV7-2

CDR3: CASSFSQGLYGYTF
DNA: TGTGCCAGCAGCTTTTCTCAGGGACTGTACGGCTACACCTTC
size: -
J: TRBJ1-2
D: -
V: TRBV7-2

CDR3: CASSPQGDQPQHF
DNA: TGTGCCAGCTCACCGCAAGGGGATCAGCCCCAGCATTTT
size: -
J: TRBJ1-5
D: -
V: TRBV18

CDR3: CASTPGKQNSPLHF
DNA: TGTGCCAGCACGCCAGGGAAACAGAATTCACCCCTCCACTTT
size: -
J: TRBJ1-6
D: -
V: TRBV2

CDR3: CASSPDTNTEAFF
DNA: TGTGCCAGCAGCCCCGACACGAACACTGAAGCTTTCTTT
size: -
J: TRBJ1-1
D: -
V: TRBV6-4

CDR3: CASSSTGGEQYF
DNA: TGTGCCAGCAGCTCTACAGGGGGCGAGCAGTACTTC
size: -
J: TRBJ2-7
D: TRBD1
V: TRBV2

CDR3: CAIRRGRGNTIYF
DNA: TGTGCCATCAGGCGGGGACGAGGAAACACCATATATTTT
size: -
J: TRBJ1-3
D: -
V: TRBV10-3

CDR3: CASSQGAGNTIYF
DNA: TGTGCCTCATCCCAGGGGGCGGGAAACACCATATATTTT
size: once
J: TRBJ1-3
D: TRBD1
V: TRBV30

CDR3: CASNDPGQGYQPQHF
DNA: TGTGCCAGCAACGACCCGGGACAGGGTTATCAGCCCCAGCATTTT
size: few
J: TRBJ1-5
D: TRBD1
V: TRBV6-1

CDR3: CASSQPGQGSRNEQFF
DNA: TGCGCCAGCAGCCAGCCGGGACAGGGATCCCGCAATGAGCAGTTCTTC
size: -
J: TRBJ2-1
D: TRBD1
V: TRBV4-3